These 8 T cell receptor beta chains came from one sample sequenced in a study of beta chain features in type 1 diabetes (dated by TCRdb to between 2018 and 2020). The method behind the library was the immunoSEQ multiplex PCR assay. The entire amount of isolated RNA was reverse transcribed using the High Capacity cDNA Reverse Transcription Kit, so the sequenced TCRB transcripts were expressed ones. TCRdb provides this immuneACCESS table in a form limited to in-frame rearrangements. Some clones are lacking; in checked studies, under half of them reflect an unresolved V gene, and why the rest are absent is not known. Present in this sample are about 250,000 clones, 13% to 15% of which were seen just once. The top ten hold about 0.024% of the sample. Sequenced sample: naive CD4+ T cells from blood. The sample's cell subset or site label, in plain terms: true naive CD4+ T cells. Receptors were obtained from a woman between 35 and 50 years old in good health.

This clone was counted between two and nine times. The chain employs TRBV10-3 and TRBJ1-4; weak D call: TRBD1 (5 bases). In germline, CDR1 is ENHRY, CDR2 SYGVKD. The CDR3 extends over 14 amino acids. Trimming shortened V by 4 bases and J by 2 bases, and 8 bases separated the two germline ends. The CDR3 sequence: CAISAGDTNEKLFF. As DNA, the CDR3 is TGTGCCATCAGTGCGGGGGACACTAATGAAAAACTGTTTTTT.

This rearrangement joins TRBV12-5 to TRBJ2-6; TRBD1 matches 10 bases. This CDR3 is 18 amino acids long. With 1 base clipped from V and 0 bases from J, the junction kept 3 bases outside the gene matches. Per germline, CDR1 LGHNT and CDR2 FRNRAP. The CDR3 sequence: CASGLGQGAGSGANVLTF. In DNA, the CDR3 is TGTGCTAGTGGTTTGGGACAGGGGGCAGGCTCTGGGGCCAACGTCCTGACTTTC. Supplemented by reference TRBV12-5 and TRBJ2-6, the full variable domain reads DARVTQTPRHKVTEMGQEVTMRCQPILGHNTVFWYRQTMMQGLELLAYFRNRAPLDDSGMPKDRFSAEMPDATLATLKIQPSEPRDSAVYFCASGLGQGAGSGANVLTFGAGSRLTVL.

The CDR3, as DNA: TGTGCCAGCAGCTTAGCGGGGCGGCTCGGGGCCAACGTCCTGACTTTC. Its translation is CASSLAGRLGANVLTF. The chain carries TRBV7-6 and TRBJ2-6, with D tentatively TRBD1 (5 bases). The CDR3 has 16 residues. Trimming pared 0 bases from V and 4 bases from J, leaving 10 bases between. CDR1 is SGHVS, CDR2 FNYEAQ, per germline.

The rearrangement joins TRBV14 to TRBJ1-1; D ambiguous. CDR1 is SGHDN, CDR2 FVKESK, per germline. The V and J ends lost 6 bases and 0 bases respectively, with 8 bases between them. CDR3 length: 13 amino acids. CDR3 in amino acids: CASSVQMNTEAFF. CDR3 DNA: TGTGCCAGCAGTGTACAGATGAACACTGAAGCTTTCTTT.

The CDR3 DNA sequence: TGCGCCAGTATCGGAGGAACAACTAATGAAAAACTGTTTTTT. Its translation is CASIGGTTNEKLFF. The chain uses TRBV23-1 and TRBJ1-4; no clear D. TRBV23-1 is assigned to the ORF class and has an uncertain function. V was pared by 9 bases and J by 0 bases, with 11 bases between. The CDR3 runs to 14 residues.

This clone was counted only a few times. The chain is built from TRBV6-5 and TRBJ1-5, with a tentative D call TRBD1 (5 bases). Germline V gives CDR1 MNHEY, CDR2 SVGAGI. This CDR3 comprises 15 residues. Trimming took off 1 base at V and 3 bases at J, with 10 bases between the two ends. In nucleotides, the CDR3 is TGTGCCAGCAGTTACTTAGGGGCCCCCAATCAGCCCCAGCATTTT. Its translation: CASSYLGAPNQPQHF.

V usage is TRBV6-5 and J usage is TRBJ1-2; D is perhaps TRBD1 (5 bases). The V gene's germline CDR1 is MNHEY and CDR2 SVGAGI. CDR3 length: 15 amino acids. V was pared by 2 bases and J by 8 bases, with 18 bases between. The CDR3 DNA follows: TGTGCCAGCAGTTACCCCGGGGGGGGTCGAGAAGGCTACACCTTC. It translates to CASSYPGGGREGYTF.

The chain employs TRBV25-1 and TRBJ2-3; D may be TRBD1 (6 bases). Germline V gene lookup returns CDR1 MGHDK and CDR2 SYGVNS. The CDR3 sequence is 13 residues long. The ends were cut back, 5 bases at V and 3 bases at J, with 9 bases in the middle. The CDR3 protein is CASSMGATDTQYF. The CDR3 DNA reads TGTGCCAGCAGTATGGGGGCTACAGATACGCAGTATTTT.